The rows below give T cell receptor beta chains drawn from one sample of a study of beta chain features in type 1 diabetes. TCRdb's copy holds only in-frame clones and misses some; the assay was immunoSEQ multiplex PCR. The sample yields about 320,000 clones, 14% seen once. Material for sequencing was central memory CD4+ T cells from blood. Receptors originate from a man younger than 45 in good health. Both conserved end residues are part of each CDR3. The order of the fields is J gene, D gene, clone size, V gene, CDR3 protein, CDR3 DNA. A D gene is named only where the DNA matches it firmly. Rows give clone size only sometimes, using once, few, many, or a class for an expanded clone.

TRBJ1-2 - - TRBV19 CASSQRRKDSYGYTF TGTGCCAGTAGTCAAAGACGGAAGGATTCGTATGGCTACACCTTC
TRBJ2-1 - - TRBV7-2 CASSLRGPSYNEQFF TGTGCCAGCAGCTTACGAGGACCCTCATACAATGAGCAGTTCTTC
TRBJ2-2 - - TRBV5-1 CASSFLQGSGGELFF TGCGCCAGCAGCTTTTTACAGGGTTCGGGCGGGGAGCTGTTTTTT
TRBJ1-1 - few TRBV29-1 CSVTQIMNTEAFF TGCAGCGTCACCCAAATCATGAACACTGAAGCTTTCTTT
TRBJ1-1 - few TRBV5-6 CASSLESEAFF TGTGCCAGCAGCTTGGAGTCAGAAGCTTTCTTT
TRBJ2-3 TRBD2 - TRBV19 CASSSQAGGSTDTQYF TGTGCCAGTAGTTCCCAAGCGGGGGGGAGCACAGATACGCAGTATTTT
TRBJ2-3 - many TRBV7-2 CASSLQVGVTDTQYF TGTGCCAGCAGCTTACAGGTCGGGGTCACAGATACGCAGTATTTT
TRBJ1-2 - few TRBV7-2 CASSLDGRGYTF TGTGCCAGCAGCTTAGACGGGAGGGGCTACACCTTC
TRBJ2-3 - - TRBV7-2 CASSESAKPQYF TGTGCCAGCAGTGAATCGGCGAAACCGCAGTATTTT
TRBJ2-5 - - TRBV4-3 CASSQEARGETQYF TGCGCCAGCAGCCAAGAAGCCCGAGGCGAGACCCAGTACTTC
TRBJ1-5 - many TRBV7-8 CASSLGRVGNQPQHF TGTGCCAGCAGCTTAGGCAGGGTTGGCAATCAGCCCCAGCATTTT
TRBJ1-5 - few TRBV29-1 CSGQNSNQPQHF TGCAGCGGACAGAATAGCAATCAGCCCCAGCATTTT
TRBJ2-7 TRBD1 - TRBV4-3 CASSQDTGQGYEQYF TGCGCCAGCAGCCAAGATACGGGACAGGGGTACGAGCAGTACTTC
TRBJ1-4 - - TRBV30 CAWNPRTKRDEKLFF TGTGCCTGGAACCCCCGGACAAAGAGGGATGAAAAACTGTTTTTT
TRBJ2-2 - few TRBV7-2 CASSFISAGELFF TGTGCCAGCAGCTTTATCTCCGCCGGGGAGCTGTTTTTT
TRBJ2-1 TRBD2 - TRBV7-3 CASSASGKVNEQFF TGTGCCAGCAGCGCCAGCGGGAAAGTGAATGAGCAGTTCTTC
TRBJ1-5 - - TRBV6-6 CASGGEPQHF TGTGCCAGCGGGGGGGAGCCCCAGCATTTT
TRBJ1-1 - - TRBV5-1 CASSLVTYGTEAFF TGCGCCAGCAGCTTGGTTACATACGGCACTGAAGCTTTCTTT
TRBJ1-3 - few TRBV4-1 CASSQDYSGNTIYF TGCGCCAGCAGCCAAGATTACTCTGGAAACACCATATATTTT
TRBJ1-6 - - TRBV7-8 CASSFPSGSVNSPLHF TGTGCCAGCAGCTTCCCTTCCGGGTCTGTTAATTCACCCCTCCACTTT
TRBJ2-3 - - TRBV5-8 CASSGGGIGTDTQYF TGTGCCAGCAGTGGAGGGGGGATCGGCACAGATACGCAGTATTTT
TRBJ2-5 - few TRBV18 CASSPSEFMIGETQYF TGTGCCAGCTCACCATCCGAATTCATGATCGGGGAGACCCAGTACTTC
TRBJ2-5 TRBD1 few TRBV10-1 CASSGQGARETQYF TGCGCCAGCAGTGGTCAGGGGGCGAGGGAGACCCAGTACTTC
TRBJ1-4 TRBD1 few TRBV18 CASSLDRADEKLFF TGTGCCAGCTCACTGGACAGGGCAGATGAAAAACTGTTTTTT
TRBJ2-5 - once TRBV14 CASSQDQWETQYF TGTGCCAGCAGCCAAGATCAGTGGGAGACCCAGTACTTC
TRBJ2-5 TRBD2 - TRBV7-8 CASSFSGTSGATDRGTQYF TGTGCCAGCAGCTTCAGCGGGACTAGCGGGGCGACAGATCGAGGGACCCAGTACTTC
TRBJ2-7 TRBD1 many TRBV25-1 CASSRTGHYEQYF TGTGCCAGCAGCCGGACAGGGCACTACGAGCAGTACTTC
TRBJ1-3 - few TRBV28 CASSESGNTIYF TGTGCCAGCAGTGAGTCTGGAAACACCATATATTTT